This TCR beta chain was found in a study of T cell responses to AZD1222 COVID-19 vaccine. Findings of the study overall: Spike-specific TCR breadth and depth grew following two AZD1222 doses.

This table comes from immunoSEQ multiplex PCR, and its TCRdb copy is limited to in-frame clones, with some not included. Of fewer than 100,000 clones listed, approximately 81% are singletons. Per germline, CDR1 MNHNY and CDR2 SVGAGI (reference sequence). The CDR3 consists of 14 residues. V dropped 3 bases and J dropped 8; count of bases not matched to a gene: 5. Concerning this clone: Its target is unknown.

V usage is TRBV6-6 and J usage is TRBJ1-4; 8 bases map to TRBD1. The sequencing used peripheral blood, collected on day 0 of AZD1222 vaccination. This TCR was recovered from an adult in good health. The CDR3 nucleotides are TGTGCCAGCAGTTATGGCGCAGGGGGCGAAAAACTGTTTTTT. Protein: CASSYGAGGEKLFF.